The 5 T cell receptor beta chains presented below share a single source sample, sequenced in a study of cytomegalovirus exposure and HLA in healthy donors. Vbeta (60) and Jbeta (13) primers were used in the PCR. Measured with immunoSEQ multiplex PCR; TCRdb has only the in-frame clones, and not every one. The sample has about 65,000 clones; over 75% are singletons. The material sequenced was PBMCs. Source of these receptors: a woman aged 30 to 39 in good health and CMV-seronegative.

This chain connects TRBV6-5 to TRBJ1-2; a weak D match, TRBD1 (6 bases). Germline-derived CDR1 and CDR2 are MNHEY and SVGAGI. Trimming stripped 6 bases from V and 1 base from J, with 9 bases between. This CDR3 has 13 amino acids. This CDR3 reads CASSRTDNYGYTF. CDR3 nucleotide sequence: TGTGCCAGCAGCCGGACAGATAACTATGGCTACACCTTC.

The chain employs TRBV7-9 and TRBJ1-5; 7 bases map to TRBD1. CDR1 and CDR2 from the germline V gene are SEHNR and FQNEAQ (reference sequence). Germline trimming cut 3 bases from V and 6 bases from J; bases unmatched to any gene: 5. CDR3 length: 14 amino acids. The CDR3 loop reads CASSFGQARQPQHF. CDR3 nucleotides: TGTGCCAGCAGCTTTGGACAGGCTCGTCAGCCCCAGCATTTT.

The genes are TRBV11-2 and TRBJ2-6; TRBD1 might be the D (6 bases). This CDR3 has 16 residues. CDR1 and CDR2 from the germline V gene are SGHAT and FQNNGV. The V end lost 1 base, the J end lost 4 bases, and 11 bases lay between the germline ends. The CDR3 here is CASSLGQGTGANVLTF. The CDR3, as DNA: TGTGCCAGCAGCTTAGGTCAGGGGACCGGGGCCAACGTCCTGACTTTC.

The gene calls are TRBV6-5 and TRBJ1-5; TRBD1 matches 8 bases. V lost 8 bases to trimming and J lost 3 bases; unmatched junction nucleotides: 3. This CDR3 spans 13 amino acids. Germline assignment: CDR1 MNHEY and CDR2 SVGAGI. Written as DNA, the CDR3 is TGTGCCAGCGGACAGGGCGTCAATCAGCCCCAGCATTTT. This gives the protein CASGQGVNQPQHF.

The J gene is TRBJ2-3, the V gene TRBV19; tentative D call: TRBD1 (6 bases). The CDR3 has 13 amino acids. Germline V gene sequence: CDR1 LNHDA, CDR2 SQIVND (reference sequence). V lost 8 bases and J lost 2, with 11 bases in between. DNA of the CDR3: TGTGCCAGTCTGGACAGCTACACAGATACGCAGTATTTT. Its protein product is CASLDSYTDTQYF.